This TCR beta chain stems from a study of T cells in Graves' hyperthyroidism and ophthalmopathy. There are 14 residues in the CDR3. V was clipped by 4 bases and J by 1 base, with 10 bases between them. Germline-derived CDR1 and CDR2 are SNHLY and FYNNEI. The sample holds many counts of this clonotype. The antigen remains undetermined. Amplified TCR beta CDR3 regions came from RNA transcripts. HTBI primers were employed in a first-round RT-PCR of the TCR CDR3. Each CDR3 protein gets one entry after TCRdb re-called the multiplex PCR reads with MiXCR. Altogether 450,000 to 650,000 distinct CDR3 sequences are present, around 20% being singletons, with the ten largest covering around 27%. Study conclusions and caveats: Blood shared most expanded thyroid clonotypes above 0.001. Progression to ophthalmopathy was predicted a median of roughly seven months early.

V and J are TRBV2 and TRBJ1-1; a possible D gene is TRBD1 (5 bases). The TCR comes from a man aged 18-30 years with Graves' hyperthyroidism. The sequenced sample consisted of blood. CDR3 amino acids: CASSVLDRNTEAFF. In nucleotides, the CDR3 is TGTGCCAGCAGTGTCCTCGACAGGAACACTGAAGCTTTCTTT.